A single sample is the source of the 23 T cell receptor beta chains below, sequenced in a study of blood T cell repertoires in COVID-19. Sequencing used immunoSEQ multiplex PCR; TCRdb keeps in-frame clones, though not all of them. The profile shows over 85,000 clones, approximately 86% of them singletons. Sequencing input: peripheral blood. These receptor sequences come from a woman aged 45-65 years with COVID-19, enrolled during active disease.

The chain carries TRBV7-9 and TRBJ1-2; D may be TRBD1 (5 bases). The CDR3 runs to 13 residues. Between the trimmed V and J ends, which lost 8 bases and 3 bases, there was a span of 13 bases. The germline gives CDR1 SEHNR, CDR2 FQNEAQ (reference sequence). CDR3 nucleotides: TGTGCCAGCGGGGGGATTCTGGACTATGGCTACACCTTC. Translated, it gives CASGGILDYGYTF.

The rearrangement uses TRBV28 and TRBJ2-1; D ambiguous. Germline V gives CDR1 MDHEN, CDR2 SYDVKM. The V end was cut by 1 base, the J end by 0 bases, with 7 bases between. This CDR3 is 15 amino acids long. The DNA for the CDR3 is TGTGCCAGCAGTTTATTGAGAAGCTCCTACAATGAGCAGTTCTTC. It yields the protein CASSLLRSSYNEQFF.

CDR3 nucleotides: TGTGCCAGCAGTTACACCCAGAGGGTAAGCACTGAAGCTTTCTTT. Protein product: CASSYTQRVSTEAFF. The rearrangement joins TRBV6-2 or TRBV6-3 to TRBJ1-1; D not resolved. This CDR3 spans 15 amino acids. Germline V gene sequence: CDR1 MNHEY, CDR2 SVGEGT. V lost 2 bases to trimming and J lost 4 bases, with 14 bases between them.

CDR3 sequence reads: CASSLGQGGYYEQYF. The CDR3 region has the DNA TGCGCCAGCAGCTTGGGACAGGGAGGATACTACGAGCAGTACTTC. This chain joins TRBV5-1 and TRBJ2-7, with D perhaps TRBD1 (7 bases). Trimming pared 0 bases from V and 3 bases from J, leaving 13 bases between. This CDR3 spans 15 amino acids. Germline V gene lookup returns CDR1 SGHRS and CDR2 YFSETQ.

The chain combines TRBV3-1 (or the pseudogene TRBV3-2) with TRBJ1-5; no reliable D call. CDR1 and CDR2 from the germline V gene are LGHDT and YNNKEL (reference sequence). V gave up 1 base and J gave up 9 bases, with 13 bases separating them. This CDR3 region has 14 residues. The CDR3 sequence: CASSQGVTLAPQHF. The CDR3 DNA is TGTGCCAGCAGCCAAGGCGTTACCCTCGCGCCCCAGCATTTT.

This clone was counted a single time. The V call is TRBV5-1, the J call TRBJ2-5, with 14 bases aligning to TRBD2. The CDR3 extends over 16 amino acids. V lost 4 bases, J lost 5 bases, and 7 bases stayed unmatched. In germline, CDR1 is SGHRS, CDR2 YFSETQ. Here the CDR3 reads CASSQTSGGAWETQYF. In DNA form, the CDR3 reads TGCGCCAGCAGCCAGACTAGCGGGGGGGCGTGGGAGACCCAGTACTTC.

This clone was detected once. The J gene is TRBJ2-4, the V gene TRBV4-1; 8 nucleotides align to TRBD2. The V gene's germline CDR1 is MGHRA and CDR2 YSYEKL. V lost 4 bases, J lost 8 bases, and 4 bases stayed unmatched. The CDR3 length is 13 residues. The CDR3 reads CASSPGGLDIQYF. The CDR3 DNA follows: TGCGCCAGCAGCCCGGGGGGGCTGGACATTCAGTACTTC.

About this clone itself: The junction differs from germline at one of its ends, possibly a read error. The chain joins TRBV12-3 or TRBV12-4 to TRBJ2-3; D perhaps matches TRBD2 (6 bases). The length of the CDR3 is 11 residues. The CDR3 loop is CASTLGLSQYF. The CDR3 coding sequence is TGTGCCAGCACTTTAGGACTATCGCAGTATTTT.

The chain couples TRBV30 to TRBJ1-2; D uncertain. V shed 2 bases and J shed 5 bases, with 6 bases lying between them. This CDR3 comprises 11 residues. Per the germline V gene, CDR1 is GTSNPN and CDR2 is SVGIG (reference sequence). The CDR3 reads CAWSLNYGYTF. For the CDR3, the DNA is TGTGCCTGGAGTCTTAATTATGGCTACACCTTC.

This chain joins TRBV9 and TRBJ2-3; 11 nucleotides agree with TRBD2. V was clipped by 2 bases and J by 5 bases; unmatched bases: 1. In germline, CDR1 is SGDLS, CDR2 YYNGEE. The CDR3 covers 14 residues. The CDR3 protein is CASSVSGGGDTQYF. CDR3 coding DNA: TGTGCCAGCAGCGTTAGCGGGGGGGGAGATACGCAGTATTTT.

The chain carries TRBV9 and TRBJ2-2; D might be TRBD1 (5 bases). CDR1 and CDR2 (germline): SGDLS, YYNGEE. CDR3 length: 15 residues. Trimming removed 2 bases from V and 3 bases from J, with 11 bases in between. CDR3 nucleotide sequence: TGTGCCAGCAGCGTCGGGCAGGGCTACACCGGGGAGCTGTTTTTT. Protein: CASSVGQGYTGELFF.

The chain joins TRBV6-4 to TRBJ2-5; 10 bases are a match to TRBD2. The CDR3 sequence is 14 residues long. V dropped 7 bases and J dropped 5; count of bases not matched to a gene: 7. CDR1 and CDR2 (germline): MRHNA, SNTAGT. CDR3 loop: CASKRGGIGETQYF. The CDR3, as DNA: TGTGCCAGCAAGCGGGGGGGCATCGGGGAGACCCAGTACTTC.

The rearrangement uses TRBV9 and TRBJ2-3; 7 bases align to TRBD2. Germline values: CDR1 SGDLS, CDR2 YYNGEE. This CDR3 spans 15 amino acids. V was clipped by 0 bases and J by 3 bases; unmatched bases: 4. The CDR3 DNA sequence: TGTGCCAGCAGCGTAGCCGGGACTAAAACAGATACGCAGTATTTT. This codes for CASSVAGTKTDTQYF.

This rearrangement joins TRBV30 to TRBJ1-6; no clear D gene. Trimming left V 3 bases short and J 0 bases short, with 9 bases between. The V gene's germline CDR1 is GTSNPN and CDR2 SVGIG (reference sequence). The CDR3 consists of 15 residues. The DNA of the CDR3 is TGTGCCTGGAGGGGAGGAAGCTCCTATAATTCACCCCTCCACTTT. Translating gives CAWRGGSSYNSPLHF.

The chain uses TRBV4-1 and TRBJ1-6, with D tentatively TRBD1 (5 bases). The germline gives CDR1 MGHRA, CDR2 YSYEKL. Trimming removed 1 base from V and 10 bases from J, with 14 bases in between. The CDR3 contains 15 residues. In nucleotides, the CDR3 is TGCGCCAGCAGCCAAGGTATACAGGTTGGGTCACCCCTCCACTTT. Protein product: CASSQGIQVGSPLHF.

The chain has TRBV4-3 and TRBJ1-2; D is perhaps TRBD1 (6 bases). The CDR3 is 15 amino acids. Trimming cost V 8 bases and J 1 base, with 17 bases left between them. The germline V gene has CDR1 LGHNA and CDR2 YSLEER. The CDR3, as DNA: TGCGCCAGCTCCCCTCTACAGGGAAATAACTATGGCTACACCTTC. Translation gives CASSPLQGNNYGYTF.

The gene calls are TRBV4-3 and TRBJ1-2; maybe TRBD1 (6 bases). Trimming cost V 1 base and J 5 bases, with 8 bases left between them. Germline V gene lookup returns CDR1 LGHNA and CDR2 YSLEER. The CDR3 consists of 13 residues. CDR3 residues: CASSQGRGYGYTF. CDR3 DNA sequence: TGCGCCAGCAGCCAAGGCAGGGGATATGGCTACACCTTC.

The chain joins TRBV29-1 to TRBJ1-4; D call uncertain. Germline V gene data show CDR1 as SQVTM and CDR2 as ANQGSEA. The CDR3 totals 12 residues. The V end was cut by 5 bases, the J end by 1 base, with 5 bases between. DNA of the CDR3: TGCAGCGTTTCCATAACTAATGAAAAACTGTTTTTT. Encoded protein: CSVSITNEKLFF.

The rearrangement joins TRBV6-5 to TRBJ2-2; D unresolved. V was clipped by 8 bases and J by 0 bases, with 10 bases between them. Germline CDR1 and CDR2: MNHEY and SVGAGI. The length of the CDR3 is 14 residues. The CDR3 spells CASSMGANTGELFF. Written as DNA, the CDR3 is TGTGCCAGCTCAATGGGCGCGAACACCGGGGAGCTGTTTTTT.

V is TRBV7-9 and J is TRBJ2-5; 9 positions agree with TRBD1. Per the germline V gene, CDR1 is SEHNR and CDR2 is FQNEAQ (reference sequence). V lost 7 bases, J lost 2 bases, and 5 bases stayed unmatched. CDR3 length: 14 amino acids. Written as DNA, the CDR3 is TGTGCCAGCAATCCGGGACAGGGTCAAGAGACCCAGTACTTC. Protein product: CASNPGQGQETQYF.

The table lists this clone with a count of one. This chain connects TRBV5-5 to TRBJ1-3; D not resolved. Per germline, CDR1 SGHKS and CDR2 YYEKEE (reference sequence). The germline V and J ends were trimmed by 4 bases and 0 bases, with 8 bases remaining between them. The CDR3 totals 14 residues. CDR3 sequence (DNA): TGTGCCAGCAGCCCACAGAGCTCTGGAAACACCATATATTTT. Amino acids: CASSPQSSGNTIYF.

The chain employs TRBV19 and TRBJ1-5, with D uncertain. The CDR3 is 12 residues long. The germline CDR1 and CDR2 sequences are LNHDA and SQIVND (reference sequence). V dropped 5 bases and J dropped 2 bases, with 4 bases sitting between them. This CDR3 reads CASSPGNQPQHF. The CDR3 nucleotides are TGTGCCAGTAGTCCCGGCAATCAGCCCCAGCATTTT.

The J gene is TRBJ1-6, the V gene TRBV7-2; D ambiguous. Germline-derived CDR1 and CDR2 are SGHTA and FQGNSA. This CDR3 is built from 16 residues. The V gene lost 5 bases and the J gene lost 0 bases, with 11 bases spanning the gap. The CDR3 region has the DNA TGTGCCAGCAGCCACCCATCTAGCTCCTATAATTCACCCCTCCACTTT. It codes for CASSHPSSSYNSPLHF.